This entry describes one TCR beta chain. After removal of 3 bases from V and 12 bases from J, the junction contained 12 bases not matched to a gene. Germline CDR1 SQVTM, CDR2 ANQGSEA. This CDR3 is 14 amino acids long. Only in-frame clones appear in the TCRdb table, and some are missing; sequencing was by immunoSEQ multiplex PCR. The sample carries under 50,000 clones, around 92% recorded once. The data stem from a study of T cell changes during pregnancy in multiple sclerosis. The source of this sequence is a female donor with multiple sclerosis, enrolled in a pregnancy study. The chain links TRBV29-1 to TRBJ2-1, with 9 nucleotides matching TRBD2. This specimen consisted of CD8+ T cells from peripheral blood mononuclear cells, obtained in the third trimester of pregnancy. Here the CDR3 DNA reads TGCAGCGTTGAGGGTGCTAGCGGGGCAGCCCGGCAGTTCTTC. This sequence encodes CSVEGASGAARQFF.